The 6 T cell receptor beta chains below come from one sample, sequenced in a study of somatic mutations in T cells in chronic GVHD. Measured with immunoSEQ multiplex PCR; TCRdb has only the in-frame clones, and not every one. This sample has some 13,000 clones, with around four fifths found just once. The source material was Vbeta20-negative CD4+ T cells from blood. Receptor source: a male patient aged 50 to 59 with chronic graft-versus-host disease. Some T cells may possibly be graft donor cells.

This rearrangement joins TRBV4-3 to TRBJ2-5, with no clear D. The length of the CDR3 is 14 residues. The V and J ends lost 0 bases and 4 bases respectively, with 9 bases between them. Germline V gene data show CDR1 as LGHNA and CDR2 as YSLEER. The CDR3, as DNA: TGCGCCAGCAGCCAAGACGACTGGAGAGAGACCCAGTACTTC. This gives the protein CASSQDDWRETQYF.

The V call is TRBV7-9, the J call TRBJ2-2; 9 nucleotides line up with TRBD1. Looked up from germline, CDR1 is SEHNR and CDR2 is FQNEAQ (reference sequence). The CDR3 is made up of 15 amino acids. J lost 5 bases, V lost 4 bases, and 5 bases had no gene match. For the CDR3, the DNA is TGTGCCAGCAGCTCGGGACAGGGAGGGACCGGGGAGCTGTTTTTT. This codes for CASSSGQGGTGELFF.

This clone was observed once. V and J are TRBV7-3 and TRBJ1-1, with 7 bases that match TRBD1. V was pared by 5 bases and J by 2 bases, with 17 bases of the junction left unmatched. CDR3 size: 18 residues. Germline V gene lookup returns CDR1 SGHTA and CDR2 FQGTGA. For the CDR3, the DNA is TGTGCCAGCAGCCCAGGCCTCGGACAGGTTGGGGGAAACACTGAAGCTTTCTTT. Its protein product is CASSPGLGQVGGNTEAFF.

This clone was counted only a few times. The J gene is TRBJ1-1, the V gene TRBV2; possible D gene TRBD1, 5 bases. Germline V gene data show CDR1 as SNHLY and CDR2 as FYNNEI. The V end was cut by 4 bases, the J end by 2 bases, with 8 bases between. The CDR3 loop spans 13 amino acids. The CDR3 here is CASSGQFNTEAFF. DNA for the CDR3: TGTGCCAGCAGTGGACAGTTCAACACTGAAGCTTTCTTT. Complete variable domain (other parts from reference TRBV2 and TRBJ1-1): EPEVTQTPSHQVTQMGQEVILRCVPISNHLYFYWYRQILGQKVEFLVSFYNNEISEKSEIFDDQFSVERPDGSNFTLKIRSTKLEDSAMYFCASSGQFNTEAFFGQGTRLTVV.

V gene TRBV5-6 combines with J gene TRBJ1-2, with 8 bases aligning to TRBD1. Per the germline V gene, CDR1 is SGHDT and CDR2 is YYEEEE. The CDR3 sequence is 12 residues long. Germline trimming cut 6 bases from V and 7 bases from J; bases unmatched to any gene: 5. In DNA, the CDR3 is TGTGCCAGCACCAGGGGGCAGGTTGGCTACACCTTC. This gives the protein CASTRGQVGYTF.

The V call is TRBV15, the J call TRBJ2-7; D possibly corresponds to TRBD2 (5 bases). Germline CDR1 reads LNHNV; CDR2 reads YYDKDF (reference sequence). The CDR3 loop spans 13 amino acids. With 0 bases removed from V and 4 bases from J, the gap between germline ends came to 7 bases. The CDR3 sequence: CATSREGGYEQYF. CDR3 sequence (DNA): TGTGCCACCAGCAGAGAAGGAGGTTACGAGCAGTACTTC. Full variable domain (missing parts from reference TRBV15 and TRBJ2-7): DAMVIQNPRYQVTQFGKPVTLSCSQTLNHNVMYWYQQKSSQAPKLLFHYYDKDFNNEADTPDNFQSRRPNTSFCFLDIRSPGLGDTAMYLCATSREGGYEQYFGPGTRLTVT.